Following are 25 T cell receptor beta chains from one sample sequenced in a study of a mutant IDH1 vaccine in newly diagnosed glioma. TCRdb keeps only in-frame clones here, not all; method: immunoSEQ multiplex PCR. This table has 110,000 or so clones, almost 90% appearing once. Their specific antigens are unknown. Time point noted: week 11, during vaccination. Vaccination used 300 ug of mutant IDH1 20-mer peptide per dose, with topical imiquimod. Sequences were derived from PBMCs, sampled from a glioma patient whose treatment included an IDH1 peptide vaccine. Receptors were obtained from a woman in her 50s with glioma.

The genes are TRBV27 and TRBJ1-1, with D unresolved. CDR1 MNHEY and CDR2 SMNVEV come from the germline V gene (reference sequence). V lost 3 bases and J 0 bases, leaving 14 bases between the germline ends. The CDR3 totals 16 residues. The CDR3 is CASSFAAGLMNTEAFF. CDR3 bases: TGTGCCAGCAGTTTCGCGGCGGGTCTCATGAACACTGAAGCTTTCTTT.

The rearrangement links TRBV6-1 to TRBJ2-5; D is uncertain. The length of the CDR3 is 14 residues. V lost 8 bases and J lost 2, with 15 bases in between. The germline CDR1 and CDR2 sequences are MNHNS and SASEGT. CDR3 DNA: TGTGCCAGCGAGAGAGCACTTCGTCAAGAGACCCAGTACTTC. Its protein product is CASERALRQETQYF.

The chain uses TRBV29-1 and TRBJ1-4, with D tentatively TRBD1 (5 bases). The CDR3 consists of 12 residues. V was shortened by 4 bases and J by 13 bases, with 16 bases between the two germline ends. In germline, CDR1 is SQVTM, CDR2 ANQGSEA. The CDR3 spells CSVVGVTGRLFF. In nucleotides, the CDR3 is TGCAGCGTTGTGGGGGTGACGGGCAGACTGTTTTTT. Supplemented by reference TRBV29-1 and TRBJ1-4, the full variable domain reads SAVISQKPSRDICQRGTSLTIQCQVDSQVTMMFWYRQQPGQSLTLIATANQGSEATYESGFVIDKFPISRPNLTFSTLTVSNMSPEDSSIYLCSVVGVTGRLFFGSGTQLSVL.

The chain employs TRBV9 and TRBJ2-1; a possible D gene is TRBD2 (5 bases). CDR1 is SGDLS, CDR2 YYNGEE, per germline. Trimming shortened V by 4 bases and J by 5 bases, and 19 bases separated the two germline ends. The CDR3 loop spans 16 amino acids. The CDR3 coding sequence is TGTGCCAGCAGCCTGCGGGCAGCTGGAACACACAATGAGCAGTTCTTC. Protein product: CASSLRAAGTHNEQFF.

The chain joins TRBV6-6 to TRBJ2-2; TRBD1 is a possible D gene (6 bases). This CDR3 is built from 14 residues. Per germline, CDR1 MNHNY and CDR2 SVGAGI (reference sequence). Trimming cost V 6 bases and J 7 bases, with 15 bases left between them. The CDR3, as DNA: TGTGCCAGCAGCTCGACAGCCAGGGGCGGGGAGCTGTTTTTT. Amino acid sequence: CASSSTARGGELFF.

V is TRBV7-2 and J is TRBJ1-2; D is uncertain. The V gene lost 1 base and the J gene lost 2 bases, with 11 bases spanning the gap. CDR1 and CDR2 from the germline V gene are SGHTA and FQGNSA. The CDR3 has 15 amino acids. This CDR3 reads CASSLGIQPNYGYTF. The CDR3 bases are TGTGCCAGCAGCTTAGGGATACAGCCCAACTATGGCTACACCTTC.

The chain employs TRBV7-9 and TRBJ2-5, with 11 bases fitting TRBD1. Looked up from germline, CDR1 is SEHNR and CDR2 is FQNEAQ (reference sequence). V lost 5 bases, J lost 1 base, and 3 bases stayed unmatched. The CDR3 is 15 amino acids. The CDR3 bases are TGTGCCAGCAGCCTCGGGACAGGGGGCCAAGAGACCCAGTACTTC. This sequence encodes CASSLGTGGQETQYF.

The chain recombines TRBV6-1 with TRBJ1-1; D is undetermined. In germline, CDR1 is MNHNS, CDR2 SASEGT. This CDR3 has 15 amino acids. Between the trimmed V and J ends, which lost 5 bases and 0 bases, there was a span of 13 bases. The CDR3 sequence: CASSPLALMNTEAFF. The DNA for the CDR3 is TGTGCCAGCAGTCCCCTCGCGCTCATGAACACTGAAGCTTTCTTT.

The rearrangement joins TRBV27 to TRBJ2-7; D is uncertain. Per germline, CDR1 MNHEY and CDR2 SMNVEV (reference sequence). V shed 5 bases and J shed 5 bases, with 19 bases lying between them. This CDR3 region has 15 residues. The CDR3 loop reads CASSPRRIYMDEQYF. CDR3 sequence (DNA): TGTGCCAGCAGTCCCCGACGTATCTACATGGACGAGCAGTACTTC.

The V and J genes are TRBV9 and TRBJ2-1; D is undetermined. Between the trimmed V and J ends, which lost 4 bases and 5 bases, there was a span of 13 bases. Per germline, CDR1 SGDLS and CDR2 YYNGEE. This CDR3 comprises 14 residues. CDR3 in amino acids: CASSPDDTNNEQFF. In nucleotides, the CDR3 is TGTGCCAGCAGCCCGGACGACACAAACAATGAGCAGTTCTTC.

The chain employs TRBV30 and TRBJ2-7, with TRBD1 matching 7 bases. The CDR3 consists of 13 residues. V trimming: 3 bases; J trimming: 3 bases; junction bases outside the gene matches: 5. Germline-derived CDR1 and CDR2 are GTSNPN and SVGIG (reference sequence). In nucleotides, the CDR3 is TGTGCCTGGAGAGTCCCAGGGGGCTACGAGCAGTACTTC. As protein: CAWRVPGGYEQYF.

The rearrangement joins TRBV2 to TRBJ2-1, with 10 bases that match TRBD2. This CDR3 region has 12 residues. Germline loops: CDR1 SNHLY, CDR2 FYNNEI. J was trimmed by 12 bases and V by 4 bases; bases with no gene match: 3. The DNA for the CDR3 is TGTGCCAGCAGTGGGCTAGCGGGAGTGCAGTTCTTC. It yields the protein CASSGLAGVQFF.

The chain carries TRBV19 and TRBJ1-1; D might be TRBD1 (6 bases). From germline, CDR1 is LNHDA and CDR2 SQIVND (reference sequence). Trimming took 4 bases from V and 0 from J, leaving 21 bases between them. This CDR3 has 18 amino acids. The chain's CDR3 is CASSTHLHTGTLNTEAFF. DNA of the CDR3: TGTGCCAGTAGTACCCACTTACATACCGGGACACTGAACACTGAAGCTTTCTTT.

This rearrangement joins TRBV6-1 to TRBJ1-2; TRBD1 agrees at 7 bases. This CDR3 spans 13 amino acids. Germline V gene data show CDR1 as MNHNS and CDR2 as SASEGT. With V trimmed by 5 bases and J by 4 bases, 4 bases remained unmatched. CDR3 in DNA: TGTGCCAGCAGTTGGGACAGAACCTATGGCTACACCTTC. Its translation is CASSWDRTYGYTF.

The genes are TRBV6-1 and TRBJ2-7, with TRBD2 identical over 10 bases. This CDR3 has 15 amino acids. The junction had 3 bases not matched to a gene; V was cut back by 4 bases and J by 0 bases. CDR1 is MNHNS, CDR2 SASEGT, per germline. CDR3 nucleotide sequence: TGTGCCAGCAGTGTCCGGACTAGCGGCTCCTACGAGCAGTACTTC. This sequence encodes CASSVRTSGSYEQYF.

The rearrangement joins TRBV9 to TRBJ1-1; a possible D gene is TRBD1 (5 bases). The CDR3 is 14 residues long. V dropped 4 bases and J dropped 3 bases, with 13 bases sitting between them. Germline assignment: CDR1 SGDLS and CDR2 YYNGEE. In DNA, the CDR3 is TGTGCCAGCAGCACCGCGGGGGATTACACTGAAGCTTTCTTT. Translating it yields CASSTAGDYTEAFF.

CDR3 protein: CASSLVPTDTQYF. The CDR3, as DNA: TGTGCCAGCAGCTTGGTGCCCACAGATACGCAGTATTTT. The chain employs TRBV5-4 and TRBJ2-3; no clear D. V gave up 0 bases and J gave up 2 bases, with 4 bases separating them. CDR1 and CDR2 (germline): SGHNT, YYREEE (reference sequence). This CDR3 contains 13 residues.

This rearrangement joins TRBV30 to TRBJ1-6; D is undetermined. Looked up from germline, CDR1 is GTSNPN and CDR2 is SVGIG (reference sequence). V was trimmed by 3 bases and J by 1 base, leaving 7 bases between them. The CDR3 spans 14 residues. CDR3 nucleotide sequence: TGTGCCTGGAGACCGGGATCCTATAATTCACCCCTCCACTTT. Protein: CAWRPGSYNSPLHF.

V gene TRBV7-3 combines with J gene TRBJ2-1; D might be TRBD2 (5 bases). Germline V gene sequence: CDR1 SGHTA, CDR2 FQGTGA. The ends were cut back, 2 bases at V and 6 bases at J, with 5 bases in the middle. The CDR3 has 12 amino acids. The CDR3 region is CASSLEGNEQFF. In DNA form, the CDR3 reads TGTGCCAGCAGCTTAGAGGGCAATGAGCAGTTCTTC.

The table lists this clone with a few counts. The rearrangement joins TRBV11-3 to TRBJ2-2; 7 positions match TRBD1. The CDR3 is 12 residues long. V shed 5 bases and J 7 bases; nucleotides not matched to a gene: 1. Germline CDR1 and CDR2: SGHNT and YENEEA. CDR3 DNA: TGTGCCAGCAGCAGGACAGGCGGGGAGCTGTTTTTT. It yields the protein CASSRTGGELFF.

The rearrangement joins TRBV6-6 to TRBJ2-1, with TRBD2 as a possible D gene (6 bases). Per the germline V gene, CDR1 is MNHNY and CDR2 is SVGAGI (reference sequence). The CDR3 has 14 amino acids. Trimming took off 2 bases at V and 6 bases at J, with 11 bases between the two ends. In DNA form, the CDR3 reads TGTGCCAGCAGTTACCCGGGACTTCCCAATGAGCAGTTCTTC. This sequence encodes CASSYPGLPNEQFF.

V and J are TRBV6-5 and TRBJ2-7; 11 bases are a match to TRBD2. V lost 6 bases, J lost 4 bases, and 8 bases stayed unmatched. The CDR3 loop spans 15 amino acids. Per germline, CDR1 MNHEY and CDR2 SVGAGI. CDR3 protein: CASSTLTSGAYEQYF. As DNA, the CDR3 is TGTGCCAGCAGCACCCTGACTAGCGGGGCTTACGAGCAGTACTTC.

This clone was counted a few times. This sequence joins TRBV29-1 and TRBJ1-1, with D unresolved. Per the germline V gene, CDR1 is SQVTM and CDR2 is ANQGSEA. There are 14 residues in the CDR3. V lost 4 bases and J 3 bases, leaving 15 bases between the germline ends. CDR3 amino acids: CSVARATQDTEAFF. The CDR3 coding sequence is TGCAGCGTTGCACGGGCAACTCAGGACACTGAAGCTTTCTTT.

CDR3 sequence reads: CASSDTAFGYGYTF. DNA for the CDR3: TGCGCCAGCAGTGATACAGCGTTCGGCTATGGCTACACCTTC. The chain recombines TRBV10-1 with TRBJ1-2; D ambiguous. Germline V lookup: CDR1 WNHNN, CDR2 SYGVQD (reference sequence). V lost 3 bases and J lost 4, with 12 bases in between. The CDR3 is 14 residues long.

V gene TRBV6-6 combines with J gene TRBJ2-5; D tentatively fits TRBD1 or TRBD2 (5 bases each). Germline loops: CDR1 MNHNY, CDR2 SVGAGI (reference sequence). The CDR3 has 14 residues. V was pared by 0 bases and J by 5 bases, with 10 bases between. CDR3: CASSYSRGAETQYF. The CDR3 DNA sequence: TGTGCCAGCAGTTACTCGAGGGGAGCGGAGACCCAGTACTTC.